This TCR beta chain appears in the sequencing data of a study of beta chain features in type 1 diabetes. In the study overall: There were approximately 110,000,000 sorted cells examined across all samples. General observations from the study: There was a moderate but significant shortening of TCRB CDR3s in all four CD4+ subsets of Type 1 diabetes patients. Insertions at VDJ junctions were less frequent in type 1 diabetes patients. These patients also deleted more nucleotides at the same junctions.

A sort by CD45RO/CCR7/CD25/CD127/CD95/CD27 yielded CD4+ naive, central memory, regulatory and stem cell-like memory cells. V shed 5 bases and J shed 5 bases, with 9 bases lying between them. Germline lookup yields CDR1 SGHTA and CDR2 FQGNSA. This CDR3 region has 13 residues. The study reverse transcribed the entire isolated RNA, so it sequenced expressed TCRB transcripts. Average reads for naive, central memory and regulatory T cell samples were several million. Repertoires were generated with immunoSEQ multiplex PCR, while TCRdb's copy carries only in-frame clones and drops some. The sample includes 310,000 or so clones, approximately 15% of them seen just once. In its sample, this clone was seen a few times. Its antigen is not known.

The sample comprised naive CD4+ T cells from blood. The V call is TRBV7-2, the J call TRBJ2-2, with no clear D. The clonotype originates from a man aged 18 to 30 with type 1 diabetes. CDR3 protein: CASSIQQTGELFF. Here the CDR3 DNA reads TGTGCCAGCAGCATACAACAGACCGGGGAGCTGTTTTTT.